This entry describes one T cell receptor beta chain. The data originate from a study of radiotherapy plus CTLA-4 blockade in lung cancer. Clones were read by immunoSEQ multiplex PCR, and TCRdb kept only the in-frame ones, dropping some. The data show tens of thousands of clones, around 88% seen once. Germline-derived CDR1 and CDR2 are SNHLY and FYNNEI. The CDR3 runs to 15 residues. The V gene lost 2 bases and the J gene lost 3 bases, with 13 bases spanning the gap. Focal radiation plus CTLA-4 blockade with ipilimumab was given to patients with chemo-refractory metastatic non-small-cell lung cancer. The sequencing here drew on peripheral blood, taken from a patient treated with radiotherapy plus ipilimumab. This sequence joins TRBV2 and TRBJ1-1, with D tentatively TRBD1 (5 bases). The sequence was obtained from a human donor with non-small cell lung cancer who had a partial response to radiotherapy plus ipilimumab. CDR3 in amino acids: CASSELPGQDTEAFF. CDR3 DNA sequence: TGTGCCAGCAGTGAATTGCCAGGGCAGGACACTGAAGCTTTCTTT.